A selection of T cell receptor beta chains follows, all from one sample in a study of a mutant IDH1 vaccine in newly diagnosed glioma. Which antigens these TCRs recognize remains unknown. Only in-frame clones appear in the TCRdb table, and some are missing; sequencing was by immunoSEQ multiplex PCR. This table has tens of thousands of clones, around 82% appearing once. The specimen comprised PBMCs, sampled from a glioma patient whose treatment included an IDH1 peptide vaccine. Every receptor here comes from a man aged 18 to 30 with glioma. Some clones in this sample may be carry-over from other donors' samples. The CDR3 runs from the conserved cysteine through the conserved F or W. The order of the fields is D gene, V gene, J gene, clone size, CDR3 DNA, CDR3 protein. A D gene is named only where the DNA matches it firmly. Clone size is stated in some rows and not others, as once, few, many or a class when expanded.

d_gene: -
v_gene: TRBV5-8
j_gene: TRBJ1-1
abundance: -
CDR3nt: TGTGCCAGCAGCTTAGGGGGGGGGACTGAAGCTTTCTTT
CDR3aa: CASSLGGGTEAFF

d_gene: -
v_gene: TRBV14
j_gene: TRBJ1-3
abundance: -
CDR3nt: TGTGCCAGCAGCCAAGCTTTGCCGAGGGCGCCGGGAAACACCATATATTTT
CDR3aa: CASSQALPRAPGNTIYF

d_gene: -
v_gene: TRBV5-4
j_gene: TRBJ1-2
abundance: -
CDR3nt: TGTGCCAGCAGCTTGGTTCACGAAGCTAACTATGGCTACACCTTC
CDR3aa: CASSLVHEANYGYTF

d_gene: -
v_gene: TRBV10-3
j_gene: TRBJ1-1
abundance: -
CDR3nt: TGTGCCAGCGGCCCTCCAATGAACACTGAAGCTTTCTTT
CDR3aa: CASGPPMNTEAFF

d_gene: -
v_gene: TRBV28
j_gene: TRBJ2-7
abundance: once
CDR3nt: TGTGCCAGCACGTCACCCTATTACGAGCAGTACTTC
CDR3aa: CASTSPYYEQYF

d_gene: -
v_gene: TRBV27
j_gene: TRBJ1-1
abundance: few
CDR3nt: TGTGCCAGCAGTTCAAGAAATTTGAACACTGAAGCTTTCTTT
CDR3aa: CASSSRNLNTEAFF

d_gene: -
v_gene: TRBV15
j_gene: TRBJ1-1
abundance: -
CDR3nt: TGTGCCACCAGCAGAGATCGGTTAGGGCAAGGAGTGACGAACACTGAAGCTTTCTTT
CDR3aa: CATSRDRLGQGVTNTEAFF

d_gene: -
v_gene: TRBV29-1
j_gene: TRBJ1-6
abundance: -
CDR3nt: TGCAGCGTGCAGCTAGGGGGGGGTAATTCACCCCTCCACTTT
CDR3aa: CSVQLGGGNSPLHF

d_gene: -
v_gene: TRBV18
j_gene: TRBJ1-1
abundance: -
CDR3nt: TGTGCCAGCTCACCGGGGCTGGTGAACACTGAAGCTTTCTTT
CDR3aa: CASSPGLVNTEAFF

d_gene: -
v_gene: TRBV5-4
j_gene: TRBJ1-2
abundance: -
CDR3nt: TGTGCCAGCAGCTTGGCCGCGGAGAGACTTAACTATGGCTACACCTTC
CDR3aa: CASSLAAERLNYGYTF

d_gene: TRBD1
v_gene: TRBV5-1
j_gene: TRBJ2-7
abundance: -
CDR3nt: TGCGCCAGCAGCCGCATGGGGGACAGCTACGAGCAGTACTTC
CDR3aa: CASSRMGDSYEQYF

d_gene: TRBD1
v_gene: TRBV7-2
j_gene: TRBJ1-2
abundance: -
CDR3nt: TGTGCCAGCAGCTTCTACAGGGGGCGTGACTATGGCTACACCTTC
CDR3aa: CASSFYRGRDYGYTF

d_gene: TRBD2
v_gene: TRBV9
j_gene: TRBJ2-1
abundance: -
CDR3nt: TGTGCCAGCAGTGGACCTGGCGAGGCGGGAGTTGAGCAGTTCTTC
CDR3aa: CASSGPGEAGVEQFF

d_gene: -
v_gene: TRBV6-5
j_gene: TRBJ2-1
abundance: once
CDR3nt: TGTGCCAGCAGTTCGGTTAGCTCCTACAATGAGCAGTTCTTC
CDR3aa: CASSSVSSYNEQFF

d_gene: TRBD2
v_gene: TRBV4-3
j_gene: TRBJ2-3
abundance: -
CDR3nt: TGCGCCAGCAGCCTTATGACTAGCGGGGGATCAGATACGCAGTATTTT
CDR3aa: CASSLMTSGGSDTQYF